This note documents a single T cell receptor (beta chain) sequence. The record originates from a study of Ad26.COV2.S vaccination and SARS-CoV-2 variants. The repertoire was sequenced with immunoSEQ multiplex PCR; TCRdb's copy has only in-frame clones and lacks some. The sample lists some 340,000 clones; more than 70% were seen once. Noted treatment: around 19 received Ad26.COV2.S at low or high dose, single or two shots; about 5 received placebo; per-sample allocation not given. Samples analyzed were those drawn on day 63 after the first vaccine or placebo injection. The germline V gene has CDR1 SGHTA and CDR2 FQGTGA. The length of the CDR3 is 13 residues. V dropped 1 base and J dropped 5 bases, with 6 bases sitting between them.

This receptor was obtained from a person aged 18-65 years who received the Ad26.COV2.S COVID-19 vaccine or a placebo. The chain is built from TRBV7-3 and TRBJ1-5; D not certain. This material consisted of peripheral blood, taken in a trial of Ad26.COV2.S vaccine versus placebo. The chain's CDR3 is CASSLSPYQPQHF. CDR3 DNA sequence: TGTGCCAGCAGCTTAAGCCCATATCAGCCCCAGCATTTT.